The 26 T cell receptor beta chains presented below share a single source sample, sequenced in a study of Ad26.COV2.S vaccination and SARS-CoV-2 variants. The treatment here: around 19 received Ad26.COV2.S at low or high dose, single or two shots; several received placebo; per-sample allocation not given. Collection of samples fell on day 63 after the first vaccine or placebo injection. Libraries were prepared by immunoSEQ multiplex PCR; TCRdb keeps only in-frame clonotypes and omits some of them. The sample yields about 680,000 clones, around 92% seen once. The sample here was peripheral blood, taken in a trial of Ad26.COV2.S vaccine versus placebo. These TCRs come from a person aged 18 to 59 who received the Ad26.COV2.S COVID-19 vaccine or a placebo.

The chain couples TRBV5-1 to TRBJ1-2; D remains ambiguous. Germline CDR1 and CDR2: SGHRS and YFSETQ. Trimming left V 3 bases short and J 6 bases short, with 6 bases between. The CDR3 is made up of 11 amino acids. CDR3 nucleotide sequence: TGCGCCAGCAGCTGGGGAAATGGCTACACCTTC. This sequence encodes CASSWGNGYTF.

V and J are TRBV15 and TRBJ2-1; D gene uncertain. Between the trimmed V and J ends, which lost 0 bases and 10 bases, there was a span of 16 bases. Germline loops: CDR1 LNHNV, CDR2 YYDKDF (reference sequence). The CDR3 runs to 15 residues. CDR3 residues: CATSRDLATASEQFF. In DNA, the CDR3 is TGTGCCACCAGCAGAGATTTGGCTACGGCAAGCGAGCAGTTCTTC.

The chain links TRBV19 to TRBJ2-5; tentatively, D is TRBD2 (6 bases). Germline values: CDR1 LNHDA, CDR2 SQIVND (reference sequence). V dropped 11 bases and J dropped 7 bases, with 17 bases sitting between them. The length of the CDR3 is 12 residues. The CDR3 sequence is CASRDSHRTQYF. DNA of the CDR3: TGTGCCTCCCGGGACTCCCATAGGACCCAGTACTTC.

The rearrangement uses TRBV7-2 and TRBJ2-7; 10 nucleotides align to TRBD2. V shed 5 bases and J 2 bases; nucleotides not matched to a gene: 12. The CDR3 is 17 residues long. Germline assignment: CDR1 SGHTA and CDR2 FQGNSA. The DNA for the CDR3 is TGTGCCAGCAGCATACCTCTAGCGGGAGCCTTAACCTACGAGCAGTACTTC. Protein sequence: CASSIPLAGALTYEQYF.

This chain links TRBV11-2 with TRBJ1-5; TRBD1 is a possible D gene (5 bases). V gave up 5 bases and J gave up 3 bases, with 20 bases separating them. The germline gives CDR1 SGHAT, CDR2 FQNNGV. CDR3 length equals 17 residues. In nucleotides, the CDR3 is TGTGCCAGCAGCCAGTCCTGGGGCCTAGGGAACAATCAGCCCCAGCATTTT. Amino acid sequence: CASSQSWGLGNNQPQHF.

V and J are TRBV12-3 or TRBV12-4 and TRBJ2-1; a weak D match, TRBD1 (6 bases). Trimming stripped 5 bases from V and 10 bases from J, with 12 bases between. This CDR3 is built from 12 residues. CDR3 loop: CASSVGGPEQFF. The CDR3 region has the DNA TGTGCCAGCAGTGTAGGGGGTCCGGAGCAGTTCTTC.

This clone was observed once. The J gene is TRBJ2-3, the V gene TRBV6-5, with TRBD2 identical over 9 bases. Looked up from germline, CDR1 is MNHEY and CDR2 is SVGAGI. The CDR3 extends over 14 amino acids. V was clipped by 6 bases and J by 2 bases; unmatched bases: 3. CDR3 nucleotide sequence: TGTGCCAGCAGAGGACTAGCGCACACAGATACGCAGTATTTT. Translating it yields CASRGLAHTDTQYF.

V and J are TRBV30 and TRBJ2-5; D call uncertain. Trimming left V 3 bases short and J 5 bases short, with 7 bases between. CDR3 length equals 11 residues. Germline CDR1 and CDR2: GTSNPN and SVGIG (reference sequence). The DNA of the CDR3 is TGTGCCTGGAGCGACGGGGAGACCCAGTACTTC. Residues: CAWSDGETQYF.

The chain recombines TRBV29-1 with TRBJ1-1; possibly TRBD1 for D (5 bases). Between the trimmed V and J ends, which lost 7 bases and 5 bases, there was a span of 17 bases. Germline V gene sequence: CDR1 SQVTM, CDR2 ANQGSEA. The CDR3 extends over 13 amino acids. The CDR3 region has the DNA TGCAGCGCCCGGGGTGGGGGGTTGACTGAAGCTTTCTTT. This translates into CSARGGGLTEAFF.

The V gene is TRBV5-1, the J gene TRBJ1-1; TRBD1 agrees at 7 bases. The CDR3 loop spans 16 amino acids. Germline CDR1 is SGHRS and CDR2 is YFSETQ. With 4 bases clipped from V and 4 bases from J, the junction kept 13 bases outside the gene matches. For the CDR3, the DNA is TGCGCCAGCAGCCTGGGGGGGACAGCCGGGAGCACTGAAGCTTTCTTT. Residues: CASSLGGTAGSTEAFF.

This clone turned up a few times. DNA of the CDR3: TGTGCCAGCAGCTTGAGAACAGATACGCAGTATTTT. Translated, it gives CASSLRTDTQYF. V gene TRBV5-4 combines with J gene TRBJ2-3; the D is unclear. Germline lookup yields CDR1 SGHNT and CDR2 YYREEE (reference sequence). V gave up 1 base and J gave up 3 bases, with 3 bases separating them. This CDR3 has 12 residues.

V is TRBV7-9 and J is TRBJ2-7, with D possibly matching TRBD1 (6 bases). Trimming shortened V by 7 bases and J by 7 bases, and 17 bases separated the two germline ends. Germline CDR1 SEHNR, CDR2 FQNEAQ (reference sequence). This CDR3 spans 13 amino acids. The CDR3 sequence is CASTPVSTGEQYF. DNA of the CDR3: TGTGCCAGCACCCCGGTATCCACAGGGGAGCAGTACTTC. Using reference TRBV7-9 and TRBJ2-7 for the parts outside the CDR3, the full variable domain is DTGVSQNPRHKITKRGQNVTFRCDPISEHNRLYWYRQTLGQGPEFLTYFQNEAQLEKSRLLSDRFSAERPKGSFSTLEIQRTEQGDSAMYLCASTPVSTGEQYFGPGTRLTVT.

J is TRBJ2-5 and V is TRBV12-5; TRBD1 aligns across 7 bases. Germline CDR1 and CDR2: LGHNT and FRNRAP. Unmatched junction bases numbered 16, after V lost 5 bases and J lost 7 bases. The CDR3 length is 16 residues. CDR3 DNA: TGTGCTAGTGGTCTCCCCGGGACAGCTCCGACGGGGACCCAGTACTTC. It specifies CASGLPGTAPTGTQYF.

This chain uses TRBV7-8 with TRBJ2-2; D not resolved. CDR1 is SGHVS, CDR2 FQNEAQ, per germline. The CDR3 is made up of 14 amino acids. V lost 6 bases to trimming and J lost 5 bases, with 13 bases between them. CDR3 protein: CASRVSPKTGELFF. In DNA, the CDR3 is TGTGCCAGCAGGGTCTCGCCCAAAACCGGGGAGCTGTTTTTT.

This clone is a singleton in its sample. The J gene is TRBJ1-6, the V gene TRBV4-3; D gene unclear. V was clipped by 2 bases and J by 10 bases, with 6 bases between them. CDR1 LGHNA and CDR2 YSLEER come from the germline V gene. The CDR3 has 12 amino acids. CDR3 nucleotides: TGCGCCAGCAGCCAAATGGGGTCACCCCTCCACTTT. Amino acids: CASSQMGSPLHF.

This chain links TRBV24-1 with TRBJ2-1; perhaps D is TRBD1 or TRBD2 (6 bases each). Per the germline V gene, CDR1 is KGHDR and CDR2 is SFDVKD. V shed 5 bases and J shed 4 bases, with 8 bases lying between them. This CDR3 has 13 amino acids. The CDR3 is CATSGGTYNEQFF. In nucleotides, the CDR3 is TGTGCCACCAGTGGCGGGACATACAATGAGCAGTTCTTC.

The rearrangement uses TRBV19 and TRBJ2-5, with D perhaps TRBD2 (6 bases). The V gene's germline CDR1 is LNHDA and CDR2 SQIVND (reference sequence). The CDR3 extends over 13 amino acids. The V and J ends lost 5 bases and 4 bases respectively, with 11 bases between them. For the CDR3, the DNA is TGTGCCAGTAGTGTTACTAGCCTAGAGACCCAGTACTTC. Encoded protein: CASSVTSLETQYF.

The chain combines TRBV9 with TRBJ2-3; the D gene is possibly TRBD2 (6 bases). The CDR3 sequence is 18 residues long. CDR1 and CDR2 (germline): SGDLS, YYNGEE. Deletions cut 0 bases from V and 4 bases from J, with 21 bases between. CDR3 residues: CASSVAGTWGVLADTQYF. CDR3 nucleotide sequence: TGTGCCAGCAGCGTAGCGGGGACCTGGGGGGTCCTGGCAGATACGCAGTATTTT.

The CDR3 region is CASSQGGLYNEQFF. For the CDR3, the DNA is TGCGCCAGCAGCCAAGGGGGTTTATACAATGAGCAGTTCTTC. The chain carries TRBV4-1 and TRBJ2-1; D uncertain. The germline V gene encodes CDR1 MGHRA and CDR2 YSYEKL. V dropped 1 base and J dropped 4 bases, with 8 bases sitting between them. The CDR3 contains 14 residues.

The chain carries TRBV10-3 and TRBJ2-5; 7 positions agree with TRBD2. This CDR3 region has 13 residues. CDR1 and CDR2 from the germline V gene are ENHRY and SYGVKD. The V segment lost 8 bases and the J segment 2 bases; nucleotides outside the gene matches: 5. Here the CDR3 DNA reads TGTGCCATCGGCCCTAGCGGTCAAGAGACCCAGTACTTC. It encodes CAIGPSGQETQYF.

This chain joins TRBV29-1 and TRBJ1-1; perhaps TRBD1 as D (5 bases). Trimming took 5 bases from V and 6 from J, leaving 13 bases between them. Germline V gene data show CDR1 as SQVTM and CDR2 as ANQGSEA. CDR3 length: 12 residues. This CDR3 is CSVLRGASEAFF. In nucleotides, the CDR3 is TGCAGCGTTCTGAGAGGGGCGTCTGAAGCTTTCTTT. The variable domain in full, completed from reference TRBV29-1 and TRBJ1-1, reads SAVISQKPSRDICQRGTSLTIQCQVDSQVTMMFWYRQQPGQSLTLIATANQGSEATYESGFVIDKFPISRPNLTFSTLTVSNMSPEDSSIYLCSVLRGASEAFFGQGTRLTVV.

In this sample, this clone turned up a few times. The rearrangement uses TRBV6-2 or TRBV6-3 and TRBJ2-5; D possibly matches TRBD1 or TRBD2 (5 bases each). Per the germline V gene, CDR1 is MNHEY and CDR2 is SVGEGT. The CDR3 loop spans 14 amino acids. V lost 2 bases and J lost 4, with 11 bases in between. The CDR3 nucleotides are TGTGCCAGCAGTTACGGGCCGGGGCGAGAGACCCAGTACTTC. Its translation: CASSYGPGRETQYF.

The chain employs TRBV3-1 (or the pseudogene TRBV3-2) and TRBJ2-5; D is undetermined. Germline CDR1 LGHDT, CDR2 YNNKEL (reference sequence). The germline V and J ends were trimmed by 4 bases and 10 bases, with 16 bases remaining between them. This CDR3 has 13 residues. For the CDR3, the DNA is TGTGCCAGCAGCCGGTGGGCACCAAGCAACCAGTACTTC. Its translation: CASSRWAPSNQYF.

The chain uses TRBV2 and TRBJ1-1; no reliable D call. The CDR3 is made up of 9 amino acids. Germline CDR1 is SNHLY and CDR2 is FYNNEI. Written as DNA, the CDR3 is TGTGCGACGGGCACTGAAGCTTTCTTT. This translates into CATGTEAFF.

The count of this clone is one. Other DNA sequences in this specimen translate into the identical CDR3. The chain couples TRBV5-4 to TRBJ1-2; D call uncertain. Trimming removed 0 bases from V and 4 bases from J, with 7 bases in between. Looked up from germline, CDR1 is SGHNT and CDR2 is YYREEE (reference sequence). The CDR3 length is 13 residues. The CDR3 region is CASSLDGSYGYTF. The DNA of the CDR3 is TGTGCCAGCAGCTTGGATGGGTCCTATGGCTACACCTTC. The variable domain in full, completed from reference TRBV5-4 and TRBJ1-2, reads ETGVTQSPTHLIKTRGQQVTLRCSSQSGHNTVSWYQQALGQGPQFIFQYYREEENGRGNFPPRFSGLQFPNYSSELNVNALELDDSALYLCASSLDGSYGYTFGSGTRLTVV.

The V and J genes are TRBV18 and TRBJ1-2; TRBD1 is a possible D gene (5 bases). The CDR3 is made up of 14 amino acids. Germline V gene data show CDR1 as KGHSH and CDR2 as LQKENI. The V and J ends lost 3 bases and 4 bases respectively, with 12 bases between them. CDR3 amino acids: CASSPTDLTYGYTF. CDR3 DNA: TGTGCCAGCTCACCGACAGACCTAACCTATGGCTACACCTTC.